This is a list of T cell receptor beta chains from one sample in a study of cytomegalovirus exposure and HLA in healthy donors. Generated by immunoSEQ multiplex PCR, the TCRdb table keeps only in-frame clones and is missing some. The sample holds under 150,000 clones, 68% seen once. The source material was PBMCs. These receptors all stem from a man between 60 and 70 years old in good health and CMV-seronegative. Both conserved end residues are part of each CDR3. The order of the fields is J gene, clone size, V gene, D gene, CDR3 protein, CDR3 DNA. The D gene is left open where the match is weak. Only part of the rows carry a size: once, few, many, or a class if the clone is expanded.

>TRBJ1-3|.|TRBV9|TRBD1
CASSGGTDSGNTIYF
TGTGCCAGCAGCGGAGGGACAGACTCTGGAAACACCATATATTTT
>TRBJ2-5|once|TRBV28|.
CASRVQGGGEIQYF
TGTGCCAGCAGAGTACAGGGGGGGGGAGAGATCCAGTACTTC
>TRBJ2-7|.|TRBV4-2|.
CASSQDTQGLREQYF
TGTGCCAGCAGCCAAGATACCCAGGGGTTACGCGAGCAGTACTTC
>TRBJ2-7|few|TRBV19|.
CASTPAGAEYEQYF
TGTGCCAGTACCCCTGCAGGGGCTGAGTACGAGCAGTACTTC
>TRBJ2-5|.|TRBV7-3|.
CASSLAPAGAQETQYF
TGTGCCAGCAGCTTAGCCCCAGCTGGAGCCCAAGAGACCCAGTACTTC
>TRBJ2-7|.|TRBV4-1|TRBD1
CASSQEVGTESTYEQYF
TGCGCCAGCAGCCAAGAGGTAGGGACAGAAAGTACCTACGAGCAGTACTTC
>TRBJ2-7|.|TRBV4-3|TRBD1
CASSQVWTGEHEQYF
TGCGCCAGCAGCCAAGTATGGACAGGGGAGCACGAGCAGTACTTC
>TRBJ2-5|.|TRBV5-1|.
CASKYGEETQYF
TGCGCCAGCAAGTACGGGGAAGAGACCCAGTACTTC
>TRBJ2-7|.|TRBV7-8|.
CASSLRPGEPYEQYF
TGTGCCAGCAGCTTAAGGCCAGGGGAGCCCTACGAGCAGTACTTC
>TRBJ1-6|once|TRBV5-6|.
CASSPPGGNNSPLHF
TGTGCCAGCAGCCCCCCCGGCGGTAATAATTCACCCCTCCACTTT
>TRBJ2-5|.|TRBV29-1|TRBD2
CSGLAGEETQYF
TGCAGCGGGCTAGCGGGGGAAGAGACCCAGTACTTC
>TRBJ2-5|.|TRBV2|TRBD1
CASRQGVVETQYF
TGTGCCAGCAGACAGGGGGTGGTGGAGACCCAGTACTTC
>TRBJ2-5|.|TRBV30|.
CAWSVRSGETQYF
TGTGCCTGGAGTGTACGGTCGGGAGAGACCCAGTACTTC
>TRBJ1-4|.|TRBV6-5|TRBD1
CASSYRKDRGNEKLFF
TGTGCCAGCAGTTACCGAAAAGACAGGGGAAATGAAAAACTGTTTTTT
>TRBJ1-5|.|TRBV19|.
CASTNTGYGNQPQHF
TGTGCCAGTACCAACACAGGGTATGGCAATCAGCCCCAGCATTTT
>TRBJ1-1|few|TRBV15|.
CATSRDYMNTEAFF
TGTGCCACCAGCAGAGATTACATGAACACTGAAGCTTTCTTT
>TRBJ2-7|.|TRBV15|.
CATSRDSPFRGKSSYEQYF
TGTGCCACCAGCAGAGATTCCCCTTTTCGGGGTAAGAGCTCCTACGAGCAGTACTTC
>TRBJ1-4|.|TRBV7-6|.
CASSFTGTNEKLFF
TGTGCCAGCAGCTTTACAGGAACTAATGAAAAACTGTTTTTT
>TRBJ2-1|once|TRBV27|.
CASRTGSYNEQFF
TGTGCCAGCAGGACTGGCTCCTACAATGAGCAGTTCTTC